The 26 T cell receptor beta chains given below trace back to one sample, sequenced in a study of cytomegalovirus exposure and HLA in healthy donors. PCR used 60 Vbeta primers and 13 Jbeta primers. The data were produced by immunoSEQ multiplex PCR, yet TCRdb's version contains in-frame clones alone and is incomplete. The repertoire holds about 140,000 clones, with 70% as singletons. What was sequenced was PBMCs. Source of these receptors: an older woman in good health and CMV-seropositive.

The chain has TRBV10-3 and TRBJ2-2; 8 bases match TRBD1. Germline V gene lookup returns CDR1 ENHRY and CDR2 SYGVKD. The V and J ends lost 6 bases and 0 bases, in that order; junction bases with no gene match: 3. This CDR3 is built from 15 residues. Here the CDR3 DNA reads TGTGCCATCAGGGGACAGGTGGCGAACACCGGGGAGCTGTTTTTT. Residues: CAIRGQVANTGELFF.

Here the CDR3 reads CASSFKMGAGYEQYF. The CDR3 DNA reads TGTGCCAGCAGCTTTAAAATGGGAGCAGGCTACGAGCAGTACTTC. This chain links TRBV9 with TRBJ2-7; TRBD2 might be the D (5 bases). V lost 4 bases to trimming and J lost 3 bases, with 17 bases between them. Germline V gene data show CDR1 as SGDLS and CDR2 as YYNGEE. The CDR3 consists of 15 residues.

In its sample, this clone was seen a few times. The V call is TRBV5-4, the J call TRBJ2-2, with 9 bases fitting TRBD2. The CDR3 is 15 amino acids. CDR1 is SGHNT, CDR2 YYREEE, per germline (reference sequence). V shed 1 base and J 6 bases; nucleotides not matched to a gene: 4. CDR3 loop: CASSLSSGRAGELFF. The CDR3 DNA is TGTGCCAGCAGCTTGAGTAGCGGGAGAGCCGGGGAGCTGTTTTTT.

The rearrangement joins TRBV2 to TRBJ2-1; 14 bases are a match to TRBD2. CDR3 length: 15 residues. CDR1 SNHLY and CDR2 FYNNEI come from the germline V gene. V trimming: 8 bases; J trimming: 7 bases; junction bases outside the gene matches: 7. CDR3 loop: CASQRGLAGVNEQFF. The CDR3 DNA reads as TGTGCCAGCCAGAGGGGACTAGCGGGAGTTAATGAGCAGTTCTTC. Full variable domain (rest looked up from reference TRBV2 and TRBJ2-1): EPEVTQTPSHQVTQMGQEVILRCVPISNHLYFYWYRQILGQKVEFLVSFYNNEISEKSEIFDDQFSVERPDGSNFTLKIRSTKLEDSAMYFCASQRGLAGVNEQFFGPGTRLTVL.

The rearrangement links TRBV9 to TRBJ1-1; no firm D call. The CDR3 consists of 16 residues. Germline values: CDR1 SGDLS, CDR2 YYNGEE. The germline V and J ends were trimmed by 4 bases and 11 bases, with 27 bases remaining between them. In DNA, the CDR3 is TGTGCCAGCAGCCCCTTTGGGGAGGGTGGGAAAAGCGGGGCTTTCTTT. The encoded protein is CASSPFGEGGKSGAFF.

The chain combines TRBV5-6 with TRBJ2-1; 7 bases map to TRBD2. Losses at the gene ends were 4 bases for V and 4 bases for J; bases not matched to a gene: 8. This CDR3 contains 15 residues. CDR1 and CDR2 (germline): SGHDT, YYEEEE. The DNA of the CDR3 is TGTGCCAGCAGCCCTCGGCTAGCGGTATACAATGAGCAGTTCTTC. Residues: CASSPRLAVYNEQFF.

V usage is TRBV13 and J usage is TRBJ1-2, with D possibly being TRBD1 (6 bases). Per germline, CDR1 PRHDT and CDR2 FYEKMQ (reference sequence). V was clipped by 6 bases and J by 4 bases, with 15 bases between them. This CDR3 comprises 14 residues. CDR3 coding DNA: TGTGCCAGCAGGTACAGGGATAGGGTCTATGGCTACACCTTC. Translated: CASRYRDRVYGYTF.

This chain connects TRBV6-5 to TRBJ1-3, with unresolved D. The CDR3 is 14 amino acids. Trimming shortened V by 5 bases and J by 3 bases, and 11 bases separated the two germline ends. From germline, CDR1 is MNHEY and CDR2 SVGAGI. The CDR3 DNA follows: TGTGCCAGCAGTCCCCTGGAGGGTGGAAACACCATATATTTT. Translated, it gives CASSPLEGGNTIYF.

This chain joins TRBV29-1 and TRBJ1-2, with TRBD1 matching over 10 bases. Germline values: CDR1 SQVTM, CDR2 ANQGSEA. V gave up 3 bases and J gave up 7 bases; unmatched junction bases: 8. This CDR3 is 14 amino acids long. CDR3 coding DNA: TGCAGCGTTGAGAGACAGGGGGCACTGGGTGGCTACACCTTC. It yields the protein CSVERQGALGGYTF. Full variable domain (rest looked up from reference TRBV29-1 and TRBJ1-2): SAVISQKPSRDICQRGTSLTIQCQVDSQVTMMFWYRQQPGQSLTLIATANQGSEATYESGFVIDKFPISRPNLTFSTLTVSNMSPEDSSIYLCSVERQGALGGYTFGSGTRLTVV.

The rearrangement joins TRBV19 to TRBJ1-2; D is unclear. Looked up from germline, CDR1 is LNHDA and CDR2 is SQIVND (reference sequence). CDR3 length: 16 residues. Trimming pared 6 bases from V and 0 bases from J, leaving 17 bases between. CDR3 in amino acids: CASRPREEKTNYGYTF. The CDR3, as DNA: TGTGCCAGTAGGCCAAGGGAGGAAAAGACTAACTATGGCTACACCTTC.

This clone has a handful of counts. CDR3 DNA sequence: TGTGCCAGCAGCTCCGGGGTGGCTGAGACCCAGTACTTC. Translating gives CASSSGVAETQYF. The chain carries TRBV7-2 and TRBJ2-5; weak D call: TRBD2 (5 bases). This CDR3 has 13 residues. The V end was cut by 4 bases, the J end by 5 bases, with 11 bases between. Germline V gives CDR1 SGHTA, CDR2 FQGNSA.

J is TRBJ1-3 and V is TRBV2; the D is unclear. Between the trimmed V and J ends, which lost 1 base and 0 bases, there was a span of 7 bases. This CDR3 is built from 15 residues. Germline V gene lookup returns CDR1 SNHLY and CDR2 FYNNEI. CDR3 loop: CASSEGHFSGNTIYF. The DNA for the CDR3 is TGTGCCAGCAGTGAAGGACACTTCTCTGGAAACACCATATATTTT.

The chain uses TRBV4-1 and TRBJ1-2; D ambiguous. CDR1 and CDR2 (germline): MGHRA, YSYEKL. The germline V and J ends were trimmed by 4 bases and 4 bases, with 16 bases remaining between them. The CDR3 runs 15 residues. This CDR3 reads CASSPRAGASYGYTF. DNA for the CDR3: TGCGCCAGCAGCCCCCGTGCAGGCGCCTCCTATGGCTACACCTTC.

J is TRBJ1-5 and V is TRBV4-1; D call uncertain. Trimming cost V 0 bases and J 6 bases, with 9 bases left between them. The CDR3 runs 14 residues. CDR1 MGHRA and CDR2 YSYEKL come from the germline V gene. The CDR3 region is CASSQEGSGQPQHF. The CDR3 DNA reads TGCGCCAGCAGCCAAGAGGGGAGCGGTCAGCCCCAGCATTTT.

This rearrangement joins TRBV29-1 to TRBJ2-3, with D possibly matching TRBD1 (6 bases). V was trimmed by 6 bases and J by 5 bases, leaving 15 bases between them. CDR3 length: 13 amino acids. CDR1 SQVTM and CDR2 ANQGSEA come from the germline V gene. For the CDR3, the DNA is TGCAGCGTAGCCTACAGGGCCGGAGATACGCAGTATTTT. As protein: CSVAYRAGDTQYF.

The chain links TRBV28 to TRBJ1-2; the match to TRBD1 covers 12 bases. With 1 base clipped from V and 8 bases from J, the junction kept 8 bases outside the gene matches. The CDR3 covers 16 residues. CDR1 and CDR2 (germline): MDHEN, SYDVKM. The CDR3 here is CASSLSGGQGARGYTF. The CDR3 DNA reads TGTGCCAGCAGTTTATCAGGGGGACAGGGGGCGCGGGGCTACACCTTC.

This clone has just a few counts. V usage is TRBV5-6 and J usage is TRBJ2-7, with a possible D match to TRBD1 (6 bases). CDR1 and CDR2 (germline): SGHDT, YYEEEE. Trimming shortened V by 4 bases and J by 5 bases, and 7 bases separated the two germline ends. The CDR3 is made up of 11 amino acids. The CDR3 spells CASSGDNEQYF. CDR3 in DNA: TGTGCCAGCAGCGGGGACAACGAGCAGTACTTC.

V usage is TRBV6-6 and J usage is TRBJ1-1; possible D gene TRBD1, 6 bases. The CDR3 is 14 residues long. The V end was cut by 6 bases, the J end by 0 bases, with 11 bases between. Germline lookup yields CDR1 MNHNY and CDR2 SVGAGI (reference sequence). CDR3 in DNA: TGTGCCAGCAGGCAAGGGACACTGAACACTGAAGCTTTCTTT. Translated: CASRQGTLNTEAFF.

This rearrangement joins TRBV5-8 to TRBJ2-3, with 9 bases matching TRBD1. CDR1 and CDR2 from the germline V gene are SGHTS and YDEGEE. V lost 2 bases, J lost 2 bases, and 3 bases stayed unmatched. The CDR3 has 15 amino acids. The CDR3 is CASSFTGGHTDTQYF. DNA of the CDR3: TGTGCCAGCAGCTTCACAGGGGGCCACACAGATACGCAGTATTTT.

The chain links TRBV7-9 to TRBJ1-4, with D possibly TRBD1 on 5 matching bases. V gave up 2 bases and J gave up 1 base, with 8 bases separating them. Germline-derived CDR1 and CDR2 are SEHNR and FQNEAQ (reference sequence). The CDR3 is made up of 15 amino acids. The CDR3 loop is CASSLIQGTNEKLFF. The CDR3, as DNA: TGTGCCAGCAGCTTAATTCAGGGAACTAATGAAAAACTGTTTTTT.

The J gene is TRBJ2-1, the V gene TRBV6-5; 14 bases are a match to TRBD2. Germline assignment: CDR1 MNHEY and CDR2 SVGAGI. J was trimmed by 8 bases and V by 7 bases; bases with no gene match: 7. The CDR3 consists of 15 residues. The CDR3 here is CASTHGTSGSHEQFF. In nucleotides, the CDR3 is TGTGCCAGCACTCACGGGACTAGCGGGAGCCATGAGCAGTTCTTC.

Comments on this clone: Other DNA sequences within the sample encode an identical CDR3. The rearrangement uses TRBV5-1 and TRBJ2-1; D is unresolved. CDR1 and CDR2 (germline): SGHRS, YFSETQ. The V end lost 0 bases, the J end lost 2 bases, and 9 bases lay between the germline ends. The CDR3 is 15 residues long. CDR3 protein: CASSLGSQTYNEQFF. For the CDR3, the DNA is TGCGCCAGCAGCTTGGGGAGTCAGACCTACAATGAGCAGTTCTTC.

The chain has TRBV2 and TRBJ2-5; the match to TRBD2 covers 8 bases. The J call may not be correct, given that the DNA end is closer to TRBJ2-7. This CDR3 is 13 amino acids long. CDR1 and CDR2 (germline): SNHLY, FYNNEI. The CDR3, as DNA: TGTGCCAGCTCGGGACTAGTTGACTACGAGCAGTACTTC. The encoded protein is CASSGLVDYEQYF.

The chain joins TRBV29-1 to TRBJ2-7; a possible D gene is TRBD2 (5 bases). The germline V gene has CDR1 SQVTM and CDR2 ANQGSEA. Trimming pared 4 bases from V and 6 bases from J, leaving 16 bases between. This CDR3 spans 13 amino acids. The CDR3, as DNA: TGCAGCGTTGGAAATGAGGTAGGACTCGAGCAGTACTTC. Protein: CSVGNEVGLEQYF.

The V gene is TRBV28, the J gene TRBJ2-7; TRBD2 matches at 12 bases. The length of the CDR3 is 15 residues. With V trimmed by 6 bases and J by 0 bases, 3 bases remained unmatched. Germline V gene sequence: CDR1 MDHEN, CDR2 SYDVKM. The CDR3 reads CASSLAGGFSYEQYF. The DNA of the CDR3 is TGTGCCAGCAGCCTAGCGGGAGGGTTCTCCTACGAGCAGTACTTC.

The rearrangement joins TRBV7-9 to TRBJ2-3; D perhaps matches TRBD1 (6 bases). Per germline, CDR1 SEHNR and CDR2 FQNEAQ (reference sequence). V lost 3 bases and J 2 bases, leaving 9 bases between the germline ends. The CDR3 consists of 14 residues. The CDR3 region has the DNA TGTGCCAGCAGCTTTAGACAGGACACAGATACGCAGTATTTT. It yields the protein CASSFRQDTDTQYF.